This T cell receptor beta chain was found in a study of human T cells and chemical hapten exposure. V was cut by 2 bases and J by 1 base, with 9 bases left in between. CDR1 and CDR2 from the germline V gene are SGHRS and YFSETQ. The CDR3 loop spans 14 amino acids. The library attached unique molecular identifiers to individual cDNA molecules. TCRdb reanalysed the RACE reads using MiXCR and keeps one entry per CDR3 protein. The repertoire holds 90,000 or so distinct CDR3 sequences, with roughly 10% as singletons. The time point is: patch test 1, 2 weeks after DPC sensitization. The treatment: therapeutic diphenylcyclopropenone sensitization with weekly scalp DPC. Extraction of total RNA was performed on unfractionated whole blood.

The receptor comes from a man in his forties with alopecia areata. Some clones in this sample may be carry-over from other donors' samples. The chain has TRBV5-1 and TRBJ2-5; tentative D call: TRBD2 (6 bases). The source material was whole blood, sampled in connection with sensitization to the hapten diphenylcyclopropenone (DPC). The CDR3 protein is CASSFGSGQETQYF. The CDR3 nucleotides are TGCGCCAGCAGCTTCGGTAGCGGCCAAGAGACCCAGTACTTC.